Listed below are T cell receptor beta chains from one sample, sequenced in a study of T-cell memory formation after mild COVID-19. TCRdb analysed the 5' RACE reads with MiXCR anew, one entry per CDR3 protein. The data contain approximately 250,000 distinct CDR3 sequences, 15% to 19% of them seen just once; the ten biggest clones take up 2% to 2.5%. Specimen: PBMCs or a T cell subset sorted from them (not recorded which). Every receptor here comes from an adult woman who had mild COVID-19 (a few samples of this study predate the infection). Cell type and time point are not known. CDR3s include the opening cysteine and the closing phenylalanine or tryptophan. The D gene is left open where the match is weak. Expanded clones get a size class; other rows say once, few or many, or leave the size out.

TRBV24-1	-	TRBD1	TRBJ2-7	CATSDYPETGFRYEQYF	TGTGCCACCAGTGATTACCCGGAGACAGGGTTTAGATACGAGCAGTACTTC
TRBV20-1	-	-	TRBJ1-2	CSASPGQLSYGYTF	TGCAGTGCTAGCCCGGGACAATTATCCTATGGCTACACCTTC
TRBV4-1	many	TRBD1	TRBJ1-1	CASSQIQGGNTEAFF	TGCGCCAGCAGCCAGATACAGGGGGGTAACACTGAAGCTTTCTTT
TRBV5-1	few	-	TRBJ1-5	CASSWRSKRGTLIGDQPQHF	TGCGCCAGCAGCTGGAGATCGAAGCGGGGTACCCTTATAGGAGATCAGCCCCAGCATTTT
TRBV24-1	few	TRBD2	TRBJ2-1	CATSDFSTSGNEQFF	TGTGCCACCAGTGATTTCTCGACTAGCGGGAATGAGCAGTTCTTC
TRBV20-1	-	-	TRBJ1-2	CSARDEGVSNYGYTF	TGCAGTGCTAGAGACGAGGGAGTGTCTAACTATGGCTACACCTTC
TRBV6-5	few	-	TRBJ2-6	CASSVGTGANVLTF	TGTGCCAGCAGTGTGGGGACTGGGGCCAACGTCCTGACTTTC
TRBV6-2/TRBV6-3	few	-	TRBJ1-1	CASSRHHSGAEAFF	TGTGCCAGCAGTCGCCACCACTCGGGGGCTGAAGCTTTCTTT
TRBV4-2	few	-	TRBJ2-5	CASSQAVGGGGSETQYF	TGTGCCAGCAGCCAAGCAGTTGGGGGTGGGGGGTCAGAGACCCAGTACTTC
TRBV12-3/TRBV12-4	-	-	TRBJ2-7	CASSLGPGSDEQYF	TGTGCCAGCAGCCTCGGGCCAGGGTCGGACGAGCAGTACTTC
TRBV5-1	-	-	TRBJ2-1	CASSSETVPKQFF	TGCGCCAGCAGCTCCGAGACAGTCCCTAAGCAGTTCTTC
TRBV19	-	TRBD2	TRBJ2-4	CASRTGGGAKNIQYF	TGTGCCAGTAGAACCGGGGGGGGAGCCAAAAACATTCAGTACTTC
TRBV7-2	few	-	TRBJ1-2	CASSLAGSASYGYTF	TGTGCCAGCAGCTTAGCGGGGTCCGCTTCTTATGGCTACACCTTC
TRBV5-1	few	TRBD1	TRBJ2-5	CASSERQGTQETQYF	TGCGCCAGCAGCGAAAGACAGGGTACCCAGGAGACCCAGTACTTC
TRBV7-2	many	-	TRBJ2-5	CASSFNPGRETQYF	TGTGCCAGCAGCTTCAACCCGGGCCGGGAGACCCAGTACTTC
TRBV2	-	-	TRBJ2-7	CASTVGLSSSYEQYF	TGTGCCAGCACAGTTGGCCTGAGTAGCTCCTACGAGCAGTACTTC
TRBV10-3	few	TRBD1	TRBJ1-1	CAISTDRGNTEAFF	TGTGCCATCAGTACTGACAGGGGGAACACTGAAGCTTTCTTT
TRBV5-4	-	-	TRBJ2-2	CASSFDPGVNTGELFF	TGTGCCAGCAGCTTTGATCCGGGGGTAAACACCGGGGAGCTGTTTTTT
TRBV7-2	few	-	TRBJ1-3	CASSFLLRRSGGTIYF	TGTGCCAGCAGCTTTCTGCTCCGCCGCTCTGGAGGCACCATATATTTT
TRBV3-1	few	-	TRBJ1-5	CASSPGRDQPQHF	TGTGCCAGCAGTCCCGGCCGCGATCAGCCCCAGCATTTT
TRBV18	-	-	TRBJ2-1	CASSEGTGTYNEQFF	TGTGCCAGCTCGGAAGGGACCGGGACTTACAATGAGCAGTTCTTC
TRBV9	-	-	TRBJ1-1	CASSVGYEGHGKQDEAFF	TGTGCCAGCAGCGTAGGCTACGAGGGGCATGGGAAACAGGATGAAGCTTTCTTT
TRBV24-1	few	-	TRBJ1-1	CATSDFSRVGMNTEAFF	TGTGCCACCAGTGATTTCTCGCGGGTTGGCATGAACACTGAAGCTTTCTTT
TRBV6-5	-	-	TRBJ2-7	CASSSTVEQYF	TGTGCCAGCAGTAGTACAGTCGAGCAGTACTTC
TRBV18	few	-	TRBJ1-4	CASSLGQYNEKLFF	TGTGCCAGCTCACTTGGACAGTATAATGAAAAACTGTTTTTT
TRBV5-6	few	-	TRBJ1-2	CASSIEDPYGYTF	TGTGCCAGCAGCATTGAGGACCCTTATGGCTACACCTTC
TRBV10-3	-	-	TRBJ1-3	CAISEANSGNTIYF	TGTGCCATCAGTGAAGCGAACTCTGGAAACACCATATATTTT
TRBV6-5	-	-	TRBJ1-5	CASSYVSGSNQPQHF	TGTGCCAGCAGTTACGTCTCAGGTAGCAATCAGCCCCAGCATTTT
TRBV9	-	-	TRBJ2-3	CASSGGGFTDTQYF	TGTGCCAGCTCTGGTGGAGGTTTCACAGATACGCAGTATTTT
TRBV11-1	-	TRBD2	TRBJ2-3	CASRSGLAGDTQYF	TGTGCCAGCAGATCGGGACTAGCGGGAGATACGCAGTATTTT
TRBV5-5	few	-	TRBJ2-7	CASTLQGTRDYEQYF	TGTGCCAGCACCCTCCAAGGGACCCGAGATTACGAGCAGTACTTC
TRBV27	many	-	TRBJ2-1	CASSYGYSYNEQFF	TGTGCCAGCAGTTACGGGTACTCCTACAATGAGCAGTTCTTC
TRBV12-3/TRBV12-4	many	-	TRBJ1-1	CASSPQESSNTEAFF	TGTGCCAGCAGTCCTCAGGAGTCCTCGAACACTGAAGCTTTCTTT
TRBV5-5	many	-	TRBJ2-1	CASSQDMYNEQFF	TGTGCCAGCAGCCAGGACATGTACAATGAGCAGTTCTTC
TRBV7-7	-	TRBD2	TRBJ2-3	CASSSVAGADTQYF	TGTGCTAGCAGCTCGGTAGCGGGGGCAGATACGCAGTATTTT
TRBV5-6	many	-	TRBJ2-5	CASSFRTVSQETQYF	TGTGCCAGCAGCTTTAGGACTGTTTCCCAAGAGACCCAGTACTTC
TRBV11-2	-	-	TRBJ2-5	CASSFRQESETQYF	TGTGCCAGCAGCTTCAGACAAGAATCGGAGACCCAGTACTTC
TRBV7-3	few	-	TRBJ2-2	CASSLSSITGELFF	TGTGCCAGCAGCTTAAGCAGTATCACCGGGGAGCTGTTTTTT
TRBV24-1	few	-	TRBJ2-6	CATSPRDTGGANVLTF	TGTGCCACCAGTCCCCGGGACACAGGTGGGGCCAACGTCCTGACTTTC
TRBV5-6	few	-	TRBJ2-5	CASSRGLIQETQYF	TGTGCCAGCAGCCGTGGACTCATACAAGAGACCCAGTACTTC
TRBV5-1	-	-	TRBJ1-6	CASRSGQRSPLHF	TGCGCCAGCAGGTCAGGTCAGCGCTCACCCCTCCACTTT
TRBV2	-	-	TRBJ2-5	CASGTGSQETQYF	TGTGCCAGCGGAACGGGGAGCCAAGAGACCCAGTACTTC
TRBV6-5	-	-	TRBJ1-1	CASSYVQGGRTEAFF	TGTGCCAGCAGTTACGTACAGGGTGGACGAACTGAAGCTTTCTTT
TRBV7-9	-	-	TRBJ2-1	CASSLDHINEQFF	TGTGCCAGCAGCTTAGACCACATCAATGAGCAGTTCTTC
TRBV30	few	-	TRBJ2-6	CAWGGANVLTF	TGTGCCTGGGGTGGGGCCAACGTCCTGACTTTC
TRBV6-6	-	TRBD1	TRBJ1-6	CASRDRGNSPLHF	TGTGCCAGCCGTGACAGGGGGAATTCACCCCTCCACTTT
TRBV7-8	few	-	TRBJ2-2	CASSLNSISNTGELFF	TGTGCCAGCAGCCTCAATAGCATCTCGAACACCGGGGAGCTGTTTTTT
TRBV7-3	-	TRBD2	TRBJ2-1	CASSSHGTSGRKNEQFF	TGTGCCAGCAGCTCCCACGGGACTAGCGGGAGAAAGAATGAGCAGTTCTTC
TRBV7-6	few	-	TRBJ2-3	CASSFAAGSLTDTQYF	TGTGCCAGCAGCTTTGCGGCGGGGTCCCTCACAGATACGCAGTATTTT
TRBV20-1	-	TRBD2	TRBJ2-1	CSAPPGLAGVHGDNEQFF	TGCAGTGCTCCACCGGGACTAGCGGGAGTTCACGGCGACAATGAGCAGTTCTTC
TRBV18	many	TRBD1	TRBJ2-7	CASSPRDSQIYEQYF	TGTGCCAGCTCACCTAGGGACAGCCAAATTTACGAGCAGTACTTC
TRBV6-6	many	-	TRBJ2-5	CASRAGTPETQYF	TGTGCCAGCAGGGCCGGGACCCCAGAGACCCAGTACTTC
TRBV12-3/TRBV12-4	few	TRBD2	TRBJ2-1	CASSLGHLADSYNEQFF	TGTGCCAGCAGTTTAGGCCACCTAGCGGATTCCTACAATGAGCAGTTCTTC
TRBV25-1	-	TRBD1	TRBJ1-1	CASSEYRGEVGTEAFF	TGTGCCAGCAGTGAGTACAGGGGAGAGGTTGGCACTGAAGCTTTCTTT
TRBV25-1	-	-	TRBJ1-2	CASSEGGNGYTF	TGTGCCAGCAGTGAAGGGGGAAATGGCTACACCTTC
TRBV7-2	few	-	TRBJ1-1	CASSLERMGEAFF	TGTGCCAGCAGCTTAGAACGTATGGGGGAAGCTTTCTTT
TRBV5-1	many	TRBD1	TRBJ2-7	CASSLGTGKNSYEQYF	TGCGCCAGCAGCTTAGGGACAGGGAAGAACTCCTACGAGCAGTACTTC
TRBV5-6	-	-	TRBJ1-1	CASSLVHVQLSEAFF	TGTGCCAGCAGCTTGGTTCACGTTCAGCTAAGCGAAGCTTTCTTT
TRBV4-2	-	TRBD1	TRBJ2-6	CASSLRQGSTGANVLTF	TGTGCCAGCAGCCTACGACAGGGATCTACCGGGGCCAACGTCCTGACTTTC
TRBV7-9	few	-	TRBJ2-7	CASSPRTDAYEQYF	TGTGCCAGCAGCCCTAGGACAGATGCCTACGAGCAGTACTTC